Listed below are T cell receptor beta chains from one sample, sequenced in a study of response to subunit inactivated influenza vaccine. MiXCR was run by TCRdb on the RT-PCR reads, yielding one entry per CDR3 protein. The sample has roughly 460,000 distinct CDR3 sequences; approximately 11% are singletons. Material: PBMCs from blood, obtained around seven weeks after vaccination. The receptor source for this set is a man aged 50 or older who received an inactivated influenza vaccine. Each CDR3 is given with its conserved first and last residue. D genes are given only for firm matches. Where a row states a size, it is once, few, many or the class of an expanded clone; other rows omit it.

D: NA
J: TRBJ1-2
V: TRBV6-1
size: few
CDR3: CASSPWPEYGYTF
DNA: TGTGCCAGCAGCCCCTGGCCGGAATATGGCTACACCTTC

D: TRBD2
J: TRBJ2-1
V: TRBV11-2
size: few
CDR3: CASSSLLAGERNEQFF
DNA: TGTGCCAGCAGCTCACTTTTAGCGGGAGAGAGGAATGAGCAGTTCTTC

D: TRBD2
J: TRBJ2-7
V: TRBV6-1
size: many
CDR3: CASRKISGRDSYEQYF
DNA: TGTGCCAGCAGAAAGATAAGCGGGAGGGACTCCTACGAGCAGTACTTC

D: NA
J: TRBJ2-2
V: TRBV5-1
size: NA
CDR3: CASDWLSNTGELFF
DNA: TGCGCCAGCGACTGGTTAAGTAATACCGGGGAGCTGTTTTTT

D: NA
J: TRBJ2-3
V: TRBV4-2
size: few
CDR3: CASSQDLVGGGRTDTQYF
DNA: TGTGCCAGCAGCCAAGATTTGGTCGGGGGAGGACGCACAGATACGCAGTATTTT

D: TRBD1
J: TRBJ2-7
V: TRBV7-6
size: few
CDR3: CASSPGTGVGEQYF
DNA: TGTGCCAGCAGCCCCGGGACAGGGGTTGGCGAGCAGTACTTC

D: TRBD1
J: TRBJ1-3
V: TRBV7-2
size: NA
CDR3: CASSFTTGGNTIYF
DNA: TGTGCCAGCAGCTTTACGACAGGGGGAAACACCATATATTTT

D: TRBD1
J: TRBJ2-1
V: TRBV10-3
size: few
CDR3: CATNDRGGVNEQFF
DNA: TGTGCCACCAACGACAGGGGCGGGGTCAATGAGCAGTTCTTC

D: NA
J: TRBJ2-2
V: TRBV7-9
size: few
CDR3: CASSVTGTGELFF
DNA: TGTGCCAGCAGCGTTACAGGGACCGGGGAGCTGTTTTTT

D: NA
J: TRBJ2-3
V: TRBV24-1
size: NA
CDR3: CATSSTSGTDTQYF
DNA: TGTGCCACCAGTTCCACCTCCGGCACAGATACGCAGTATTTT

D: NA
J: TRBJ2-1
V: TRBV7-2
size: NA
CDR3: CASSRQTQRVNEQFF
DNA: TGTGCCAGCAGCCGTCAGACCCAAAGAGTGAATGAGCAGTTCTTC

D: TRBD2
J: TRBJ2-3
V: TRBV20-1
size: few
CDR3: CSASGLAGAGLTDTQYF
DNA: TGCAGTGCTAGTGGCCTAGCGGGAGCCGGTCTAACAGATACGCAGTATTTT

D: NA
J: TRBJ2-5
V: TRBV2
size: NA
CDR3: CASSPVKGVIQETQYF
DNA: TGTGCCAGCAGTCCGGTGAAGGGGGTCATACAAGAGACCCAGTACTTC

D: TRBD1
J: TRBJ2-2
V: TRBV12-3/TRBV12-4
size: many
CDR3: CASRTGTAYTGELFF
DNA: TGTGCCAGCAGGACCGGGACAGCTTACACCGGGGAGCTGTTTTTT

D: NA
J: TRBJ1-5
V: TRBV28
size: few
CDR3: CASGSGGDALSQHF
DNA: TGTGCCAGCGGCAGTGGGGGAGATGCTTTATCCCAGCATTTT

D: TRBD1
J: TRBJ1-2
V: TRBV11-2
size: many
CDR3: CASSLAFQGAFDGYTF
DNA: TGTGCCAGCAGCTTAGCGTTCCAGGGGGCATTTGATGGCTACACCTTC

D: TRBD1
J: TRBJ2-2
V: TRBV12-3/TRBV12-4
size: few
CDR3: CASSRDRYTGELFF
DNA: TGTGCCAGCAGTCGGGACAGGTACACCGGGGAGCTGTTTTTT

D: TRBD2
J: TRBJ2-5
V: TRBV7-2
size: few
CDR3: CASSSTSGRALEETQYF
DNA: TGTGCCAGCAGCTCGACTAGCGGGAGGGCCCTAGAAGAGACCCAGTACTTC

D: TRBD1
J: TRBJ2-5
V: TRBV5-6
size: few
CDR3: CASSFQQGQETQYF
DNA: TGTGCCAGCAGCTTTCAACAGGGGCAAGAGACCCAGTACTTC

D: TRBD1
J: TRBJ2-7
V: TRBV13
size: NA
CDR3: CASAGTGPYEQYF
DNA: TGTGCCAGCGCCGGGACAGGCCCCTACGAGCAGTACTTC